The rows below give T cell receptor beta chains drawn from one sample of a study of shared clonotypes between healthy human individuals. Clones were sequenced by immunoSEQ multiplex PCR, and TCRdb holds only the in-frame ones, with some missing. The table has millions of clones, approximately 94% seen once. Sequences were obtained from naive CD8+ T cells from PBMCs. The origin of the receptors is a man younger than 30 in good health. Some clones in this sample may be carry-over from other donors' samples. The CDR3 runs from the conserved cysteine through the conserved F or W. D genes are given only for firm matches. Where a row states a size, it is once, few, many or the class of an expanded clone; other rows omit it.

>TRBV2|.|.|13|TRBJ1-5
CASSGWPNQPQHF
TGTGCCAGCAGTGGGTGGCCGAATCAGCCCCAGCATTTT
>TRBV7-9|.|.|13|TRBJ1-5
CASSFGALEPQHF
TGTGCCAGCAGCTTTGGAGCCTTGGAGCCCCAGCATTTT
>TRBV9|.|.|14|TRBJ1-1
CASSVAGGRTEAFF
TGTGCCAGCAGCGTAGCTGGGGGGAGGACTGAAGCTTTCTTT
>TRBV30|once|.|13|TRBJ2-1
CAWSPSGNNEQFF
TGTGCCTGGAGTCCGAGCGGCAACAATGAGCAGTTCTTC
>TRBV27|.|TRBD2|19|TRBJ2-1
CASSLLWLAGGTGRNEQFF
TGTGCCAGCAGTTTATTATGGCTAGCGGGAGGGACTGGCCGGAATGAGCAGTTCTTC
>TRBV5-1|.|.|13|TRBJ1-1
CASSFGSNTEAFF
TGCGCCAGCAGCTTCGGTTCGAACACTGAAGCTTTCTTT
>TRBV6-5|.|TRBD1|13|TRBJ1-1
CASSYSEGTDRFF
TGTGCCAGCAGTTACTCTGAGGGGACAGACCGATTTTTT
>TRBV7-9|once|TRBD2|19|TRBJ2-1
CASSAREGTSRIPYNEQFF
TGTGCCAGCAGCGCCCGGGAGGGGACTAGCCGTATTCCCTACAATGAGCAGTTCTTC
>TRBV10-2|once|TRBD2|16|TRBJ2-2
CASSEYSGRSTGELFF
TGCGCCAGCAGTGAGTATAGCGGGAGGTCCACCGGGGAGCTGTTTTTT
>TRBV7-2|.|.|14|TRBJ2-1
CASSVLERGDEQFF
TGTGCCAGCAGCGTACTGGAGAGGGGCGATGAGCAGTTCTTC
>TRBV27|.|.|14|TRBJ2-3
CASSLSRPSNTQYF
TGTGCCAGCAGTTTATCCCGACCTAGCAATACGCAGTATTTT
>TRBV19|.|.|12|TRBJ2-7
CATSLLRGEQYF
TGTGCCACTTCGCTTCTCAGAGGGGAGCAGTACTTC
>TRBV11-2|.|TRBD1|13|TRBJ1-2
CASSLGTAYGYTF
TGTGCCAGCAGCTTGGGGACAGCCTATGGCTACACCTTC
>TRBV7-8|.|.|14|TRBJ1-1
CASSLGRGNTEAFF
TGTGCCAGCAGCTTAGGGAGGGGAAACACTGAAGCTTTCTTT
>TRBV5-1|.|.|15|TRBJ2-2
CASSWAQGGTGELFF
TGCGCCAGCAGCTGGGCCCAGGGTGGCACCGGGGAGCTGTTTTTT
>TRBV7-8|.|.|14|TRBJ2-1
CASSPTTSYAEQFF
TGTGCCAGCAGCCCGACGACTTCGTACGCCGAGCAGTTCTTC
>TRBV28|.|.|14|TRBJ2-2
CASTRAGHTGELFF
TGTGCCAGCACTAGAGCAGGGCACACCGGGGAGCTGTTTTTT
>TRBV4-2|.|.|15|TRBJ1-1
CASSQGREGDAEAFF
TGTGCCAGCAGCCAAGGAAGGGAGGGGGACGCTGAAGCTTTCTTT
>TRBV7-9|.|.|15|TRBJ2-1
CASSPTTSRDNEQFF
TGTGCCAGCAGCCCCACCACTAGCCGAGACAATGAGCAGTTCTTC
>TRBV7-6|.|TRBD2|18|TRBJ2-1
CASSLGSLAGDLYNEQFF
TGTGCCAGCAGCTTAGGTAGTCTAGCGGGGGACCTCTACAATGAGCAGTTCTTC
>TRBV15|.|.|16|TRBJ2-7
CATSRGPGEDSYEQYF
TGTGCCACCAGCAGAGGCCCGGGCGAGGACTCCTACGAGCAGTACTTC
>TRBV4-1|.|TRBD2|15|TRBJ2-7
CASSQGTSGRNEQYF
TGCGCCAGCAGCCAGGGGACTAGCGGGAGAAACGAGCAGTACTTC